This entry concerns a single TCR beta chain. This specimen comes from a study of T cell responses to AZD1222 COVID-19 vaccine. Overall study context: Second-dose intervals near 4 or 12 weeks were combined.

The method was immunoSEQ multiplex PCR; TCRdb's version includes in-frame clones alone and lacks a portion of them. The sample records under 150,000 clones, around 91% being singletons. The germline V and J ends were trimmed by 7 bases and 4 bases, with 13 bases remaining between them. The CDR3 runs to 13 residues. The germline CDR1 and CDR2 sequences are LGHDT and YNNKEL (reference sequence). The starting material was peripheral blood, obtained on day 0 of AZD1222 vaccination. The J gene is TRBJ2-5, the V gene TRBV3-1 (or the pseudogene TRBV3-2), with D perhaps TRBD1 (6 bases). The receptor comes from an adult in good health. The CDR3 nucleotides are TGTGCCAGCATCGGACAGCCTTCAGAGACCCAGTACTTC. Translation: CASIGQPSETQYF.